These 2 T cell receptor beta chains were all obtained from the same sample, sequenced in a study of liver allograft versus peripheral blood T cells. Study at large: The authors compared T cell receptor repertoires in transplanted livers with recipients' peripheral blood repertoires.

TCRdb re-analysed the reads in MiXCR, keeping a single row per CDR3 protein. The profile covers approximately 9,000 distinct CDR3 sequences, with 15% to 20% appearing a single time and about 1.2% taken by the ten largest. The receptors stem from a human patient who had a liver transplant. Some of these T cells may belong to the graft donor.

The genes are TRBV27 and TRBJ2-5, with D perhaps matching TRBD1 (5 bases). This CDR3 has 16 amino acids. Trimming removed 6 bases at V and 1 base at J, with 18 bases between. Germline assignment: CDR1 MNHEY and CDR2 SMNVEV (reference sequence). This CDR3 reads CASRSWSQGAQETQYF. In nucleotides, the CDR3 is TGTGCCAGCAGGTCCTGGTCCCAGGGCGCCCAAGAGACCCAGTACTTC.

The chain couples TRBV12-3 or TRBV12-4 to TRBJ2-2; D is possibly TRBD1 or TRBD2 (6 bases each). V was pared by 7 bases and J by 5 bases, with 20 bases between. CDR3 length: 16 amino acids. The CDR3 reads CASTVARGGQTGELFF. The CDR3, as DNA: TGTGCCAGCACCGTAGCGAGAGGGGGGCAAACCGGGGAGCTGTTTTTT.